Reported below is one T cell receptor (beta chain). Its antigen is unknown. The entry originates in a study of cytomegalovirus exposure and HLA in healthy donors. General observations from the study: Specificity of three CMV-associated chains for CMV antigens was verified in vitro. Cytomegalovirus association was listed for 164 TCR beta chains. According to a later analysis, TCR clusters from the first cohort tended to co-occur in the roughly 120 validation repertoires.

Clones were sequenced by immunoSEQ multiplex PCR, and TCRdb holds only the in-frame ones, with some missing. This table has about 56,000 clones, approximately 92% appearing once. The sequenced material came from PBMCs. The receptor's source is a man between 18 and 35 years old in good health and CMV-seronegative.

DNA for the CDR3: TGTGCCAGCAGCTTAGCAGCCGCGGGCACTGAAGCTTTCTTT. Amino acid sequence: CASSLAAAGTEAFF. The gene calls are TRBV11-2 and TRBJ1-1; D uncertain. There are 14 residues in the CDR3. Germline CDR1 is SGHAT and CDR2 is FQNNGV. Trimming left V 1 base short and J 4 bases short, with 10 bases between.